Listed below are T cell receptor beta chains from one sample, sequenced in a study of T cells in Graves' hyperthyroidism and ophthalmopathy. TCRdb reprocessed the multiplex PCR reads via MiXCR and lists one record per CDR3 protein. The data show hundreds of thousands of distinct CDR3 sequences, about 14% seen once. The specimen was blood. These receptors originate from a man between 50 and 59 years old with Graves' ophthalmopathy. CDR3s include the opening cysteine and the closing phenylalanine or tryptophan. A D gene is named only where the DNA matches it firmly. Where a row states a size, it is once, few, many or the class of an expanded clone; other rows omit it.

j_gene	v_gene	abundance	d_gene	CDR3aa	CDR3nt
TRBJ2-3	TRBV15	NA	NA	CATSREFDPTDTQYF	TGTGCCACCAGCAGAGAGTTTGACCCCACAGATACGCAGTATTTT
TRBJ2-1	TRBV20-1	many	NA	CSARNIAAKRYNEQFF	TGCAGTGCTAGGAATATAGCGGCCAAGCGGTACAATGAGCAGTTCTTC
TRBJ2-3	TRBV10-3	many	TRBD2	CAISESGLAGSPNTDTQYF	TGTGCCATCAGTGAGTCGGGACTAGCGGGAAGCCCTAACACAGATACGCAGTATTTT
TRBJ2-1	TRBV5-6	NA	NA	CASSLLRDEQFF	TGTGCCAGCAGCTTGTTACGTGATGAGCAGTTCTTC
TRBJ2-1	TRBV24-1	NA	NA	CATSRAASSYNEQFF	TGTGCCACCAGCCGAGCGGCCAGCTCCTACAATGAGCAGTTCTTC
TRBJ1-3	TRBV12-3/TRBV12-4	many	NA	CASRPRLGGNTIYF	TGTGCCAGCAGACCGAGGTTGGGTGGAAACACCATATATTTT
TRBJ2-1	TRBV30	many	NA	CAWSPAGRREQFF	TGTGCCTGGAGCCCTGCTGGCAGGCGGGAGCAGTTCTTC
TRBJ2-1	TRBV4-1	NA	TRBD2	CASSQKVLAGGYNEQFF	TGCGCCAGCAGCCAAAAGGTTCTAGCGGGAGGGTACAATGAGCAGTTCTTC
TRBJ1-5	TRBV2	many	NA	CASSELRGNQPQHF	TGTGCCAGCAGTGAACTCAGGGGAAATCAGCCCCAGCATTTT
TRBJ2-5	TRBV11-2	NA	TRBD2	CASRGLAGGEQETQYF	TGTGCCAGCAGGGGACTAGCGGGAGGGGAGCAAGAGACCCAGTACTTC
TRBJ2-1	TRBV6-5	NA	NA	CASSYSRERYNEQFF	TGTGCCAGCAGTTACTCGAGGGAACGCTACAATGAGCAGTTCTTC
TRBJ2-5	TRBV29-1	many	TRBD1	CSAGTAKETQYF	TGCAGCGCCGGGACAGCTAAAGAGACCCAGTACTTC
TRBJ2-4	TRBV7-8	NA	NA	CASRPLSLAKNIQYF	TGTGCCAGCAGACCACTGAGTCTAGCCAAAAACATTCAGTACTTC
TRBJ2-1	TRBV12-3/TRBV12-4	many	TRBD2	CASTEGSGRFYNEQFF	TGTGCCAGCACCGAGGGAAGCGGGAGATTTTACAATGAGCAGTTCTTC
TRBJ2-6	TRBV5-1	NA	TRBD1	CASTSWTGGTGANVLTF	TGCGCCAGCACAAGCTGGACAGGGGGCACTGGGGCCAACGTCCTGACTTTC
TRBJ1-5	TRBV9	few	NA	CASSATGYSNQPQHF	TGTGCCAGCAGCGCGACAGGATATAGCAATCAGCCCCAGCATTTT
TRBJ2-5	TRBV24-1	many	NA	CATSEKRGETQYF	TGTGCCACCAGTGAGAAACGGGGGGAGACCCAGTACTTC
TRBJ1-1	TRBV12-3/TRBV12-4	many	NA	CASRPGLKTEAFF	TGTGCCAGCAGGCCAGGGTTGAAGACTGAAGCTTTCTTT
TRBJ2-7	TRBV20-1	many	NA	CSARPLKGYEQYF	TGCAGTGCTAGACCCCTTAAAGGCTACGAGCAGTACTTC
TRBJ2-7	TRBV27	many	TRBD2	CASSLTPPGLAGLYEQYF	TGTGCCAGCAGTTTAACGCCTCCGGGACTAGCGGGCCTCTACGAGCAGTACTTC
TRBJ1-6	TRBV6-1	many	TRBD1	CASSDRGARGSPLHF	TGTGCCAGCAGTGACAGGGGGGCAAGAGGGTCACCCCTCCACTTT
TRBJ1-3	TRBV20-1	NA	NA	CSAGTRQLSGNTIYF	TGCAGTGCTGGAACCAGACAGCTCTCTGGAAACACCATATATTTT
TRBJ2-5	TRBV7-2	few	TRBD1	CASRSRQGKTQYF	TGTGCCAGCAGGTCTCGACAGGGAAAGACCCAGTACTTC
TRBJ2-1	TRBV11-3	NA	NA	CASSPQAGKYNEQFF	TGTGCCAGCAGTCCCCAAGCGGGCAAATACAATGAGCAGTTCTTC
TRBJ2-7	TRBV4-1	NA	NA	CASSQDTGRYEQYF	TGCGCCAGCAGCCAGGACACAGGGAGGTACGAGCAGTACTTC
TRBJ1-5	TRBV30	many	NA	CAWSPGDLNQPQHF	TGTGCCTGGAGTCCAGGGGACCTAAATCAGCCCCAGCATTTT
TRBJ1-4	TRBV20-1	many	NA	CSASDTGRANEKLFF	TGCAGTGCTAGCGATACAGGGCGAGCTAATGAAAAACTGTTTTTT
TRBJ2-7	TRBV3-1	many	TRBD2	CASSQVGGRREQYF	TGTGCCAGCAGCCAAGTGGGCGGGAGACGCGAGCAGTACTTC
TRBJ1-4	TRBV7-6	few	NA	CASSLAQGSGEKLFF	TGTGCCAGCAGCTTAGCTCAGGGGTCGGGGGAAAAACTGTTTTTT
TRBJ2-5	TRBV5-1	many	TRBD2	CASSLTGLAGQETQYF	TGCGCCAGCAGCTTAACGGGACTAGCGGGGCAAGAGACCCAGTACTTC
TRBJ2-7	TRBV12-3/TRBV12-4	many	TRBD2	CASRKSSGEQYF	TGTGCCAGCAGAAAATCTAGCGGCGAGCAGTACTTC
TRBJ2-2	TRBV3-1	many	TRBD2	CASSQETSGVSPNTGELFF	TGTGCCAGCAGCCAAGAGACTAGCGGGGTCTCTCCGAACACCGGGGAGCTGTTTTTT
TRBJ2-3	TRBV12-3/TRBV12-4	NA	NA	CAGSLTRQYF	TGTGCCGGCAGTTTAACCCGTCAGTATTTT
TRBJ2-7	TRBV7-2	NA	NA	CASSLRTRAEQYF	TGTGCCAGCAGCCTAAGGACACGGGCCGAGCAGTACTTC
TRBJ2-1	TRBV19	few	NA	CASSIQGGFSYNEQFF	TGTGCCAGTAGTATTCAGGGCGGGTTCTCCTACAATGAGCAGTTCTTC
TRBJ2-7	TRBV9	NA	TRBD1	CASSVGPGRGQGTEQYF	TGTGCCAGCAGCGTAGGTCCCGGCCGAGGACAGGGTACCGAGCAGTACTTC
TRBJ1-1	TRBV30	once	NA	CAWRVLVNTEAFF	TGTGCCTGGAGGGTTTTGGTTAACACTGAAGCTTTCTTT
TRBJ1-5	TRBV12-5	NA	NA	CASGFATSETSTDTQHF	TGTGCTAGTGGTTTTGCGACTAGCGAAACTAGCACAGATACGCAGCATTTT
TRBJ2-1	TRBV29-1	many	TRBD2	CSAQGPAGGNNEQFF	TGCAGCGCCCAGGGACCAGCGGGAGGAAACAATGAGCAGTTCTTC
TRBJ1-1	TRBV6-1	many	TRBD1	CASSEQGALRAFF	TGTGCCAGCAGTGAACAGGGGGCGCTTAGAGCTTTCTTT
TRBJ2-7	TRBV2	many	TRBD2	CASSVGPRGEQYF	TGTGCCAGCAGTGTAGGGCCGCGGGGGGAGCAGTACTTC
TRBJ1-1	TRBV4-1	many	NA	CASSQGATMNTEAFF	TGCGCCAGCAGCCAAGGGGCAACTATGAACACTGAAGCTTTCTTT
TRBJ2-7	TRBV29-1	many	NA	CSVGLGTGAKQYF	TGCAGCGTTGGGTTAGGGACTGGTGCGAAGCAGTACTTC
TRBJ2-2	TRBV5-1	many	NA	CASSLVPGELFF	TGCGCCAGCAGCTTGGTCCCCGGGGAGCTGTTTTTT
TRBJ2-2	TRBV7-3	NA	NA	CASSSMSTGELFF	TGTGCCAGCAGCTCCATGTCTACCGGGGAGCTGTTTTTT
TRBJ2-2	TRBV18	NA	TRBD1	CASSPPGGRDTGELFF	TGTGCCAGCTCACCTCCAGGGGGTCGGGACACCGGGGAGCTGTTTTTT